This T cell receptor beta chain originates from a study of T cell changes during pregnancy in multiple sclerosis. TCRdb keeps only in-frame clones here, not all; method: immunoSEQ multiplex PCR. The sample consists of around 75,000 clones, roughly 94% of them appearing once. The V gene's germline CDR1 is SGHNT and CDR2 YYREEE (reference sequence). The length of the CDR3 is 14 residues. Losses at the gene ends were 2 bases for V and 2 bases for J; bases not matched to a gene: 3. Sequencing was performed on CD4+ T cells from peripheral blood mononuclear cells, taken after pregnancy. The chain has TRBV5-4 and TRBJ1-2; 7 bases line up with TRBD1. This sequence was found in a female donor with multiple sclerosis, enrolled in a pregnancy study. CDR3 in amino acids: CASSFGTENYGYTF. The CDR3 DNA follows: TGTGCCAGCAGCTTCGGGACAGAAAACTATGGCTACACCTTC.